This passage covers 21 T cell receptor beta chains from one sample sequenced in a study of blood T cell repertoires in COVID-19. Data came from immunoSEQ multiplex PCR; TCRdb stores just in-frame clones and leaves some out. This repertoire shows about 69,000 clones, approximately 85% found once; its top ten account for roughly a quarter. The specimen sequenced was peripheral blood. These receptors originate from a human donor in a cohort sampled during active COVID-19.

The chain uses TRBV5-8 and TRBJ1-2, with TRBD1 as a possible D gene (5 bases). V was shortened by 8 bases and J by 1 base, with 15 bases between the two germline ends. Germline values: CDR1 SGHTS, CDR2 YDEGEE. CDR3 length: 14 amino acids. CDR3 protein: CASRTGHVNYGYTF. CDR3 DNA sequence: TGTGCCAGTCGGACCGGACATGTTAACTATGGCTACACCTTC. The whole variable domain, filled in from reference TRBV5-8 and TRBJ1-2, reads EAGVTQSPTHLIKTRGQQATLRCSPISGHTSVYWYQQALGLGLQFLLWYDEGEERNRGNFPPRFSGRQFPNYSSELNVNALELEDSALYLCASRTGHVNYGYTFGSGTRLTVV.

This clone was detected only a few times. The chain couples TRBV14 to TRBJ1-6; D gene unclear. Looked up from germline, CDR1 is SGHDN and CDR2 is FVKESK. The CDR3 is 13 residues long. Trimming removed 2 bases at V and 7 bases at J, with 6 bases between. CDR3 residues: CASSQLRNSPLHF. DNA for the CDR3: TGTGCCAGCAGCCAACTTCGGAATTCACCCCTCCACTTT. Full variable domain (outside the CDR3, taken from reference TRBV14 and TRBJ1-6): EAGVTQFPSHSVIEKGQTVTLRCDPISGHDNLYWYRRVMGKEIKFLLHFVKESKQDESGMPNNRFLAERTGGTYSTLKVQPAELEDSGVYFCASSQLRNSPLHFGNGTRLTVT.

The CDR3 sequence is CASSSPTGTSNEKLFF. The CDR3 DNA is TGTGCCAGCAGTTCACCGACAGGAACTTCTAATGAAAAACTGTTTTTT. The chain is built from TRBV28 and TRBJ1-4; tentatively, D is TRBD1 (6 bases). The CDR3 totals 16 residues. V lost 4 bases, J lost 3 bases, and 15 bases lay in between. Germline CDR1 and CDR2: MDHEN and SYDVKM.

The genes are TRBV7-6 and TRBJ2-7, with D perhaps matching TRBD1 (6 bases). V was cut by 5 bases and J by 3 bases, with 20 bases left in between. The germline CDR1 and CDR2 sequences are SGHVS and FNYEAQ. This CDR3 comprises 16 residues. CDR3 DNA sequence: TGTGCCAGCAGCGTAGGCCCCGGGACAAGCCTCTACGAGCAGTACTTC. Translating gives CASSVGPGTSLYEQYF.

The V call is TRBV5-4, the J call TRBJ2-5, with a weak D call TRBD1 (8 bases). V lost 1 base and J 4 bases, leaving 11 bases between the germline ends. The CDR3 has 14 amino acids. From germline, CDR1 is SGHNT and CDR2 YYREEE (reference sequence). Here the CDR3 reads CASSLTGGGETQYF. The CDR3 DNA is TGTGCCAGCAGCTTGACAGGGGGGGGAGAGACCCAGTACTTC.

V is TRBV5-4 and J is TRBJ2-7; unclear D gene. Trimming left V 4 bases short and J 6 bases short, with 14 bases between. The germline gives CDR1 SGHNT, CDR2 YYREEE (reference sequence). This CDR3 comprises 13 residues. Here the CDR3 reads CASSPNSFGEQYF. CDR3 coding DNA: TGTGCCAGCAGCCCGAACAGTTTTGGCGAGCAGTACTTC.

V is TRBV11-2 and J is TRBJ1-2; 9 bases map to TRBD1. V trimming: 0 bases; J trimming: 5 bases; junction bases outside the gene matches: 4. The germline CDR1 and CDR2 sequences are SGHAT and FQNNGV. The CDR3 extends over 15 amino acids. CDR3 nucleotide sequence: TGTGCCAGCAGCTTAGAGGGACAGGGAGGATATGGCTACACCTTC. Its translation is CASSLEGQGGYGYTF.

J is TRBJ2-7 and V is TRBV18; 10 bases line up with TRBD1. After removal of 1 base from V and 1 base from J, the junction contained 1 base not matched to a gene. This CDR3 has 15 amino acids. CDR1 KGHSH and CDR2 LQKENI come from the germline V gene. CDR3 bases: TGTGCCAGCTCACCACGGACAGGGGGATCCTACGAGCAGTACTTC. This sequence encodes CASSPRTGGSYEQYF.

V gene TRBV5-1 combines with J gene TRBJ1-6; 7 bases match TRBD1. The length of the CDR3 is 14 residues. The germline V gene encodes CDR1 SGHRS and CDR2 YFSETQ. V dropped 0 bases and J dropped 10; count of bases not matched to a gene: 4. The chain's CDR3 is CASSLVRGLSPLHF. The CDR3 DNA follows: TGCGCCAGCAGCTTGGTGAGGGGGCTGTCACCCCTCCACTTT.

This clone appeared once. The chain carries TRBV19 and TRBJ2-1, with D possibly TRBD1 on 7 matching bases. The CDR3 runs to 15 residues. Trimming left V 5 bases short and J 2 bases short, with 13 bases between. Germline V gene data show CDR1 as LNHDA and CDR2 as SQIVND (reference sequence). CDR3 sequence: CASSLAQGAYNEQFF. CDR3 sequence (DNA): TGTGCCAGTAGTCTAGCGCAGGGGGCCTACAATGAGCAGTTCTTC.

The rearrangement links TRBV7-2 to TRBJ2-3, with 7 positions matching TRBD2. Trimming at V came to 5 bases and at J to 1 base, leaving 9 bases not matched to a gene. CDR1 and CDR2 (germline): SGHTA, FQGNSA. The CDR3 length is 16 residues. CDR3 sequence reads: CASSPYSGSGTDTQYF. CDR3 in DNA: TGTGCCAGCAGCCCATATAGCGGGTCTGGCACAGATACGCAGTATTTT.

This clone was counted between two and nine times. The V and J genes are TRBV30 and TRBJ1-1, with D tentatively TRBD1 (5 bases). V gave up 1 base and J gave up 5 bases, with 11 bases separating them. There are 13 residues in the CDR3. Germline-derived CDR1 and CDR2 are GTSNPN and SVGIG (reference sequence). CDR3 sequence (DNA): TGTGCCTGGAGTGATAGGGGATGGACTGAAGCTTTCTTT. Its translation is CAWSDRGWTEAFF.

This clone was picked up one time. This chain connects TRBV11-3 to TRBJ1-3; D ambiguous. Trimming took off 3 bases at V and 4 bases at J, with 13 bases between the two ends. Germline V gives CDR1 SGHNT, CDR2 YENEEA. The CDR3 totals 15 residues. The CDR3 is CASSFDGRQGNTIYF. DNA for the CDR3: TGTGCCAGCAGCTTTGATGGGAGGCAAGGAAACACCATATATTTT.

The chain links TRBV4-1 to TRBJ2-1; TRBD2 aligns across 8 bases. This CDR3 has 17 residues. Germline lookup yields CDR1 MGHRA and CDR2 YSYEKL. V dropped 1 base and J dropped 8; count of bases not matched to a gene: 13. In nucleotides, the CDR3 is TGCGCCAGCAGCCAAGGGGGCGGGGCTATCGGGAGGGATGAGCAGTTCTTC. This sequence encodes CASSQGGGAIGRDEQFF.

Ten or more counts support this clone. DNA for the CDR3: TGCGCCAGCAGCTCAGGGATGGAGAACACTGAAGCTTTCTTT. As protein: CASSSGMENTEAFF. The chain couples TRBV5-1 to TRBJ1-1, with D possibly TRBD1 on 5 matching bases. This CDR3 contains 14 residues. Germline lookup yields CDR1 SGHRS and CDR2 YFSETQ. V lost 3 bases, J lost 1 base, and 10 bases lay in between.

This CDR3 reads CASRATVYGYTF. DNA of the CDR3: TGTGCCAGCAGGGCGACAGTATATGGCTACACCTTC. The chain is built from TRBV6-5 and TRBJ1-2, with TRBD1 as a possible D gene (5 bases). CDR1 is MNHEY and CDR2 is SVGAGI in the germline V gene. The V and J ends lost 6 bases and 5 bases respectively, with 10 bases between them. The CDR3 has 12 residues.

The DNA of the CDR3 is TGTGCCAGCAGCTTAGAGGGGACTAGCTGGAGCTCCTACAATGAGCAGTTCTTC. Protein: CASSLEGTSWSSYNEQFF. The genes are TRBV7-3 and TRBJ2-1; TRBD2 matches 9 bases. V was pared by 2 bases and J by 0 bases, with 8 bases of the junction left unmatched. The CDR3 loop spans 18 amino acids. Per the germline V gene, CDR1 is SGHTA and CDR2 is FQGTGA.

V is TRBV5-1 and J is TRBJ2-1; 9 nucleotides match TRBD2. Germline V gene data show CDR1 as SGHRS and CDR2 as YFSETQ. The CDR3 has 14 amino acids. The ends lost 6 bases at V and 3 bases at J; junction bases unmatched: 4. CDR3 in DNA: TGCGCCAGCACCCGCGGGGGGGTCTACAATGAGCAGTTCTTC. This encodes CASTRGGVYNEQFF.

Regarding this clone: At one boundary the junction diverges from the germline segment, which might be a read error. V gene TRBV10-3 combines with J gene TRBJ1-2, with 7 bases fitting TRBD1. Germline V CDR1 and CDR2: ENHRY, SYGVKD. CDR3 size: 11 residues. In DNA, the CDR3 is TGTGCCATTAGTGCAGGGGGAGCCTACACCTTC. Its translation is CAISAGGAYTF.

V usage is TRBV3-1 (or the pseudogene TRBV3-2) and J usage is TRBJ1-1; TRBD1 is a possible D gene (6 bases). CDR3 length: 11 residues. Germline V CDR1 and CDR2: LGHDT, YNNKEL (reference sequence). Trimming pared 4 bases from V and 7 bases from J, leaving 7 bases between. The CDR3 DNA follows: TGTGCCAGCAGCCTCAGGGGTGAAGCTTTCTTT. Its translation is CASSLRGEAFF.

Of note for this clone: The sample holds other DNA sequences that translate to the same CDR3. The chain couples TRBV6-1 to TRBJ2-3; D possibly corresponds to TRBD2 (7 bases). Trimming cost V 1 base and J 4 bases, with 9 bases left between them. The CDR3 loop spans 14 amino acids. CDR1 and CDR2 (germline): MNHNS, SASEGT. CDR3 in DNA: TGTGCCAGCAGTGAAGGGGGGGGGCCAGATACGCAGTATTTT. This codes for CASSEGGGPDTQYF.